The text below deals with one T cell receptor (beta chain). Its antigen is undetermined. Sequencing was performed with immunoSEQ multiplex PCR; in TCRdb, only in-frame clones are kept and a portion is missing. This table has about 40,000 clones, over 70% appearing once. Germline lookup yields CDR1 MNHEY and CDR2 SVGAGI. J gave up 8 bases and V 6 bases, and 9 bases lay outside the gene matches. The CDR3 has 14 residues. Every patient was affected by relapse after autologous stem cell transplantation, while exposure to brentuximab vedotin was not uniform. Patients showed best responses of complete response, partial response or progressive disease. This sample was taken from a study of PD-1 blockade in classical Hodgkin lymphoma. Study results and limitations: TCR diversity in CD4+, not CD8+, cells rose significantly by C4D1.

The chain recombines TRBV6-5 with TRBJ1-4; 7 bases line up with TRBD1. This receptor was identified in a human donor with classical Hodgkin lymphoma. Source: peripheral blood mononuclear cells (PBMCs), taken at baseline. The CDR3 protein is CASSRTGLGEKLFF. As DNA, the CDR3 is TGTGCCAGCAGCCGGACAGGCCTAGGGGAAAAACTGTTTTTT.